This record covers a single T cell receptor (beta chain). Its antigen remains unknown. Germline V lookup: CDR1 KGHSH, CDR2 LQKENI. This CDR3 region has 14 residues. The V gene end was trimmed by 0 bases and the J gene end by 3 bases; junction bases not matched to a gene: 0. The data belong to a study of cytomegalovirus exposure and HLA in healthy donors. Regarding the study as a whole: The study listed under 200 cytomegalovirus-associated TCR beta chains. In a later analysis, productive TCRs from donors in an Asian-associated ancestry cluster reportedly carried fewer N-insertions than the cohort mean. What a later analysis showed was that several of the most significant clusters appeared linked to common viral pathogens.

60 Vbeta and 13 Jbeta primers were used in PCR. The repertoire was sequenced with immunoSEQ multiplex PCR; TCRdb's copy has only in-frame clones and lacks some. The table records more than 85,000 clones, about 12% of them present only once. Sequenced input: PBMCs. This clonotype was sampled from a man in his forties in good health and CMV-seropositive. The chain combines TRBV18 with TRBJ1-2; 8 bases align to TRBD1. The CDR3 nucleotides read TGTGCCAGCTCACCACCGACAGGGGACTATGGCTACACCTTC. Encoded protein: CASSPPTGDYGYTF.